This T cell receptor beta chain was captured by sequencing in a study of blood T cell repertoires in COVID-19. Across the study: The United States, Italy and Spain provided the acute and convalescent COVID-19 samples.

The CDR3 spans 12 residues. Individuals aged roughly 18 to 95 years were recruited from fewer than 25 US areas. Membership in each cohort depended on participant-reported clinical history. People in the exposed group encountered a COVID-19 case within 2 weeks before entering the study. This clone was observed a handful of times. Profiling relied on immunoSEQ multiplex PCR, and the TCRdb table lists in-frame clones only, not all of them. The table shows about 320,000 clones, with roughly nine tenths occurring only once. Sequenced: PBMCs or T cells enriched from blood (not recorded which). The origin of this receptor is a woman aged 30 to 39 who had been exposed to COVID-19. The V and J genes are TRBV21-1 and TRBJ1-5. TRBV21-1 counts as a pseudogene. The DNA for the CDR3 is TGTGCCAGCAGCAAAGTCCGGCAGCCCCAGCATTTT. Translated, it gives CASSKVRQPQHF.